These 32 T cell receptor beta chains were sequenced from one sample in a study of T-cell reconstitution after alpha-beta-depleted transplantation in children. Unique molecular identifiers were used in preparing the TCRbeta library. One entry per CDR3 protein results from TCRdb running MiXCR on the PCR reads. The sample lists 300,000 or so distinct CDR3 sequences; nearly 10% were seen once. The sequencing here drew on PBMCs from the stem cell graft donor, taken from the stem cell graft. Receptors originate from a human donor who donated a stem cell graft to a child with SCID.

This clonotype turned up a few times. The V gene is TRBV27, the J gene TRBJ2-2, with a tentative D call TRBD1 (6 bases). The V and J ends lost 8 bases and 5 bases respectively, with 15 bases between them. The CDR3 length is 14 residues. Germline CDR1 MNHEY, CDR2 SMNVEV (reference sequence). The CDR3 region is CASGIQGQTGELFF. In DNA, the CDR3 is TGTGCCAGCGGCATACAGGGTCAAACCGGGGAGCTGTTTTTT.

The chain recombines TRBV10-2 with TRBJ2-3; weak D call: TRBD2 (6 bases). Trimming took 10 bases from V and 6 from J, leaving 23 bases between them. Looked up from germline, CDR1 is WSHSY and CDR2 is SAAADI. The CDR3 totals 15 residues. The CDR3 coding sequence is TGCGCCACCTCGCCTTTGGCCGGGGGTCAGGATACGCAGTATTTT. This translates into CATSPLAGGQDTQYF.

On this clonotype: Being one base from a much bigger clone, this may be a read error. The chain combines TRBV5-1 with TRBJ2-1; no clear D. The germline V gene has CDR1 SGHRS and CDR2 YFSETQ. This CDR3 is built from 15 residues. V lost 4 bases to trimming and J lost 0 bases, with 11 bases between them. The CDR3 nucleotides are TGCGCCAGCAGCCTGATCCCAGGCTCCTACAATGAGCAGTTCTTC. This encodes CASSLIPGSYNEQFF.

This chain links TRBV4-2 with TRBJ1-4, with unresolved D. V lost 4 bases and J lost 5, with 14 bases in between. This CDR3 comprises 15 residues. Germline lookup yields CDR1 LGHNA and CDR2 YNFKEQ. The chain's CDR3 is CASSPQAGINEKLFF. The CDR3 region has the DNA TGTGCCAGCAGCCCGCAGGCGGGGATAAATGAAAAACTGTTTTTT.

CDR3 sequence reads: CASSSAGSPKTQYF. In DNA form, the CDR3 reads TGTGCCAGCAGCTCAGCCGGGTCTCCAAAGACCCAGTACTTC. The chain couples TRBV7-8 to TRBJ2-5; D unclear. Trimming took off 4 bases at V and 6 bases at J, with 15 bases between the two ends. The germline gives CDR1 SGHVS, CDR2 FQNEAQ. This CDR3 comprises 14 residues.

This chain connects TRBV13 to TRBJ2-1; D may be TRBD2 (5 bases). V lost 5 bases to trimming and J lost 8 bases, with 28 bases between them. The CDR3 loop spans 18 amino acids. The germline gives CDR1 PRHDT, CDR2 FYEKMQ (reference sequence). Here the CDR3 reads CASSPALWTSSNVDEQFF. In nucleotides, the CDR3 is TGTGCCAGCAGCCCTGCGCTATGGACTTCCTCGAATGTAGATGAGCAGTTCTTC.

CDR3 sequence: CASSPQGNGELFF. The DNA for the CDR3 is TGCGCCAGCAGCCCGCAGGGGAACGGGGAGCTGTTTTTT. The chain has TRBV4-1 and TRBJ2-2; TRBD1 is a possible D gene (6 bases). V lost 4 bases and J lost 7, with 10 bases in between. This CDR3 comprises 13 residues. CDR1 is MGHRA and CDR2 is YSYEKL in the germline V gene.

This clonotype appeared a few times. The rearrangement uses TRBV10-3 and TRBJ2-1; D is unresolved. CDR1 ENHRY and CDR2 SYGVKD come from the germline V gene. The CDR3 spans 16 residues. Between the trimmed V and J ends, which lost 0 bases and 3 bases, there was a span of 12 bases. CDR3 sequence reads: CAISESRLSNYNEQFF. The CDR3 DNA reads TGTGCCATCAGTGAGTCGAGGTTGTCAAACTACAATGAGCAGTTCTTC.

The gene calls are TRBV27 and TRBJ1-2; 7 bases line up with TRBD1. Germline CDR1 is MNHEY and CDR2 is SMNVEV (reference sequence). The CDR3 covers 14 residues. Trimming cost V 6 bases and J 3 bases; bases outside gene matches: 7. The CDR3 region is CASRPRGSDYGYTF. DNA of the CDR3: TGTGCCAGCAGACCCAGGGGGTCCGACTATGGCTACACCTTC.

This clonotype appeared many times. The chain links TRBV5-1 to TRBJ2-3; D gene ambiguous. V gave up 0 bases and J gave up 0 bases, with 11 bases separating them. The V gene's germline CDR1 is SGHRS and CDR2 YFSETQ. The CDR3 extends over 16 amino acids. The CDR3 nucleotides read TGCGCCAGCAGCTTGGCTGGGCGGCCTAGCACAGATACGCAGTATTTT. It yields the protein CASSLAGRPSTDTQYF.

The rearrangement joins TRBV7-8 to TRBJ2-1; 12 nucleotides match TRBD2. V lost 2 bases and J lost 10; bases outside the gene matches: 3. Germline CDR1 and CDR2: SGHVS and FQNEAQ. The CDR3 has 14 amino acids. The CDR3 reads CASSLLLAGGEQFF. The CDR3 DNA reads as TGTGCCAGCAGCTTATTACTAGCGGGGGGAGAGCAGTTCTTC.

This clonotype has only a few counts. The chain carries TRBV29-1 and TRBJ2-1; D ambiguous. The CDR3 contains 15 residues. Germline assignment: CDR1 SQVTM and CDR2 ANQGSEA. Trimming took 4 bases from V and 1 from J, leaving 14 bases between them. The CDR3 DNA sequence: TGCAGCGTTGGTTGGGTACCTCCGTCCTACAATGAGCAGTTCTTC. Translating gives CSVGWVPPSYNEQFF.

The sample holds a few counts of this clonotype. CDR3: CSAAGGPYGYTF. The CDR3 DNA follows: TGCAGTGCCGCAGGGGGGCCCTATGGCTACACCTTC. The V and J genes are TRBV20-1 and TRBJ1-2; 7 nucleotides agree with TRBD1. The CDR3 spans 12 residues. Germline V gives CDR1 DFQATT, CDR2 SNEGSKA (reference sequence). Germline trimming cut 6 bases from V and 4 bases from J; bases unmatched to any gene: 5.

There are a few counts of this clonotype. V gene TRBV5-1 combines with J gene TRBJ2-7; TRBD1 matches at 7 bases. The CDR3 loop spans 12 amino acids. CDR1 and CDR2 from the germline V gene are SGHRS and YFSETQ. V shed 4 bases, J shed 9 bases, and the junction held 7 bases outside the gene matches. The CDR3 loop is CASSTNGDRQYF. The DNA of the CDR3 is TGCGCCAGCAGCACGAACGGGGACAGGCAGTACTTC.

This clonotype was seen a few times. This rearrangement joins TRBV20-1 to TRBJ2-3; possibly TRBD1 for D (6 bases). The germline V gene encodes CDR1 DFQATT and CDR2 SNEGSKA (reference sequence). This CDR3 contains 16 residues. The V and J ends lost 1 base and 0 bases respectively, with 14 bases between them. The CDR3 DNA is TGCAGTGCTAGAGGATGGACAGATACTAGCACAGATACGCAGTATTTT. It yields the protein CSARGWTDTSTDTQYF.

The CDR3 here is CASSPTQFVEQFF. CDR3 nucleotide sequence: TGTGCCAGCAGTCCAACTCAATTTGTTGAGCAGTTCTTC. The V call is TRBV12-3 or TRBV12-4, the J call TRBJ2-1; D uncertain. This CDR3 contains 13 residues. Trimming removed 5 bases at V and 9 bases at J, with 14 bases between.

At least ten counts were recorded for this clonotype. The V call is TRBV12-3 or TRBV12-4, the J call TRBJ2-1; D gene ambiguous. Trimming shortened V by 3 bases and J by 6 bases, and 6 bases separated the two germline ends. CDR3 length: 12 residues. The CDR3: CASSLVANEQFF. Here the CDR3 DNA reads TGTGCCAGCAGTTTGGTAGCCAATGAGCAGTTCTTC.

This clonotype was recorded a few times. The rearrangement links TRBV20-1 to TRBJ2-1; 12 positions match TRBD1. The germline gives CDR1 DFQATT, CDR2 SNEGSKA (reference sequence). Trimming took 1 base from V and 8 from J; bases not matched to a gene: 6. The CDR3 extends over 15 amino acids. The CDR3 region has the DNA TGCAGTGCTAGAGTCCGGGACAGGGGGCGAGATGAGCAGTTCTTC. Its protein is CSARVRDRGRDEQFF.

The chain couples TRBV7-9 to TRBJ2-2, with D uncertain. V dropped 0 bases and J dropped 5 bases, with 7 bases sitting between them. The CDR3 runs to 14 residues. CDR1 and CDR2 (germline): SEHNR, FQNEAQ (reference sequence). This chain's CDR3 is CASSLAGKTGELFF. DNA of the CDR3: TGTGCCAGCAGCTTAGCGGGGAAAACCGGGGAGCTGTTTTTT. Supplemented by reference TRBV7-9 and TRBJ2-2, the full variable domain reads DTGVSQNPRHKITKRGQNVTFRCDPISEHNRLYWYRQTLGQGPEFLTYFQNEAQLEKSRLLSDRFSAERPKGSFSTLEIQRTEQGDSAMYLCASSLAGKTGELFFGEGSRLTVL.

V and J are TRBV2 and TRBJ2-7; D uncertain. This CDR3 is built from 13 residues. Germline assignment: CDR1 SNHLY and CDR2 FYNNEI. Trimming removed 1 base at V and 2 bases at J, with 6 bases between. The CDR3 coding sequence is TGTGCCAGCAGTGAAGGGTTCGCCTACGAGCAGTACTTC. It translates to CASSEGFAYEQYF.

This clonotype was observed a few times. The genes are TRBV10-1 and TRBJ2-2, with no clear D. This CDR3 is 14 amino acids long. V was cut by 0 bases and J by 4 bases, with 6 bases left in between. Germline assignment: CDR1 WNHNN and CDR2 SYGVQD (reference sequence). In nucleotides, the CDR3 is TGCGCCAGCAGTGAGTCGACTTCCACCGGGGAGCTGTTTTTT. It codes for CASSESTSTGELFF.

This clonotype came up many times. V usage is TRBV20-1 and J usage is TRBJ2-2; possibly TRBD1 for D (6 bases). CDR3 length: 14 amino acids. Deletions cut 1 base from V and 1 base from J, with 7 bases between. Germline assignment: CDR1 DFQATT and CDR2 SNEGSKA (reference sequence). The CDR3: CSARARGNTGELFF. CDR3 nucleotides: TGCAGTGCTAGAGCCAGGGGGAACACCGGGGAGCTGTTTTTT.

A few counts support this clonotype. V and J are TRBV19 and TRBJ2-2, with unresolved D. V was pared by 3 bases and J by 6 bases, with 14 bases between. CDR1 and CDR2 from the germline V gene are LNHDA and SQIVND (reference sequence). The CDR3 contains 15 residues. The CDR3 spells CASSIGGTYPGELFF. The CDR3 DNA follows: TGTGCCAGTAGTATCGGTGGCACCTATCCCGGGGAGCTGTTTTTT.

There are many counts of this clonotype. The chain couples TRBV20-1 to TRBJ2-5, with D possibly matching TRBD1 (5 bases). Germline V gene data show CDR1 as DFQATT and CDR2 as SNEGSKA (reference sequence). V was clipped by 0 bases and J by 1 base, with 12 bases between them. The CDR3 extends over 15 amino acids. CDR3 bases: TGCAGTGCTAGAGATCTAATAGGGGTCCAAGAGACCCAGTACTTC. It yields the protein CSARDLIGVQETQYF.

This clonotype was counted a few times. The chain is built from TRBV5-6 and TRBJ1-3; D is possibly TRBD1 (6 bases). V was trimmed by 0 bases and J by 6 bases, leaving 7 bases between them. The CDR3 covers 13 residues. Per the germline V gene, CDR1 is SGHDT and CDR2 is YYEEEE. The CDR3 region has the DNA TGTGCCAGCAGCTTGGGGACAGAAAACACCATATATTTT. This sequence encodes CASSLGTENTIYF.

This clonotype turned up a few times. V and J are TRBV12-3 or TRBV12-4 and TRBJ1-1, with D unclear. V was clipped by 5 bases and J by 3 bases, with 13 bases between them. This CDR3 spans 14 amino acids. The DNA of the CDR3 is TGTGCCAGCAGTATGGGCCAGACCTACACTGAAGCTTTCTTT. Encoded protein: CASSMGQTYTEAFF.

As concerns this clonotype: The junction and the germline gene differ at one end; a read error may be behind it. The V call is TRBV6-1, the J call TRBJ2-7, with D possibly being TRBD1 (6 bases). Germline V gene sequence: CDR1 MNHNS, CDR2 SASEGT. The CDR3 runs to 13 residues. The CDR3 bases are TGTACCAGCAGTCGACAGGTGACCTACGAGCAGTACTTC. The encoded protein is CTSSRQVTYEQYF.

This clonotype was seen repeatedly, ten times or more. The J gene is TRBJ2-5, the V gene TRBV18; D is perhaps TRBD1 or TRBD2 (5 bases each). Germline V gene data show CDR1 as KGHSH and CDR2 as LQKENI. Between the trimmed V and J ends, which lost 1 base and 3 bases, there was a span of 6 bases. There are 13 residues in the CDR3. The CDR3 sequence: CASSPRDEETQYF. CDR3 DNA sequence: TGTGCCAGCTCACCACGGGACGAAGAGACCCAGTACTTC.

This clonotype was counted many times. V gene TRBV20-1 combines with J gene TRBJ1-3; D not resolved. The CDR3 extends over 15 amino acids. V was trimmed by 0 bases and J by 0 bases, leaving 9 bases between them. The V gene's germline CDR1 is DFQATT and CDR2 SNEGSKA (reference sequence). CDR3 DNA sequence: TGCAGTGCTAGAGATGCCAGTTCCTCTGGAAACACCATATATTTT. It yields the protein CSARDASSSGNTIYF.

The chain is built from TRBV10-3 and TRBJ1-2; 7 bases are shared with TRBD1. Germline V gene sequence: CDR1 ENHRY, CDR2 SYGVKD. There are 14 residues in the CDR3. Trimming at V came to 6 bases and at J to 3 bases, leaving 7 bases not matched to a gene. The CDR3 DNA reads as TGTGCCATCAGCCCGGGACAGAGAGACTATGGCTACACCTTC. Translation gives CAISPGQRDYGYTF.

This clonotype occurred many times. The gene calls are TRBV2 and TRBJ2-5; D might be TRBD1 or TRBD2, each matching 5 bases. Germline-derived CDR1 and CDR2 are SNHLY and FYNNEI. V was pared by 2 bases and J by 5 bases, with 18 bases between. The CDR3 extends over 16 amino acids. CDR3: CASSEPPGTWVETQYF. The CDR3 DNA is TGTGCCAGCAGTGAACCCCCCGGGACCTGGGTGGAGACCCAGTACTTC.

The rearrangement uses TRBV20-1 and TRBJ2-3; D unresolved. Germline CDR1 reads DFQATT; CDR2 reads SNEGSKA (reference sequence). Trimming left V 5 bases short and J 0 bases short, with 24 bases between. The CDR3 totals 18 residues. CDR3 protein: CSAFGLGSPSRSTDTQYF. For the CDR3, the DNA is TGCAGTGCTTTTGGTCTAGGATCCCCTTCGCGGAGCACAGATACGCAGTATTTT.